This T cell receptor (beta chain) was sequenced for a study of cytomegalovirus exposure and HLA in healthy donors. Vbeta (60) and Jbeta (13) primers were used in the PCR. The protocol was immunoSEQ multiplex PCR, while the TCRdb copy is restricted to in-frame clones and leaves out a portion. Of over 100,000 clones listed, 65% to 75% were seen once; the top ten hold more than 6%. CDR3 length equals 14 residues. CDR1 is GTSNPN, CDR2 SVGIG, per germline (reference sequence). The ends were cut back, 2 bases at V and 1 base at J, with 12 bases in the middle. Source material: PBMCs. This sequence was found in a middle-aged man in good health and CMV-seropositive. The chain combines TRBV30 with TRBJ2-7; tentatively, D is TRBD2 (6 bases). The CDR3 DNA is TGTGCCTGGAGTCGCTCAGGGACTTCCTACGAGCAGTACTTC. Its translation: CAWSRSGTSYEQYF.